This T cell receptor (beta chain) was retrieved from a study of cytomegalovirus exposure and HLA in healthy donors. The study's findings and limits: As was reported, the classifier diagnosed cytomegalovirus status with high specificity and sensitivity. Clusters of TCRs from the first cohort tended to co-occur in the 100 to 150 validation repertoires (as a later analysis found). Rarity held for most TCR sequences, but there were some public TCRs that occurred in many donors.

This clone was found a few times. Its antigen is currently unknown. The donors were part of the approximately 120-subject validation cohort, which stood apart from the approximately 640-subject first cohort. This CDR3 spans 14 amino acids. V shed 3 bases, J shed 5 bases, and the junction held 3 bases outside the gene matches. The germline V gene encodes CDR1 LNHNV and CDR2 YYDKDF (reference sequence). Generated by immunoSEQ multiplex PCR, the TCRdb table keeps only in-frame clones and is missing some. The sample includes 82,000 or so clones, 85% to 95% of them seen just once. The TCR was taken from a woman aged 18-35 years in good health and CMV-seronegative. The chain recombines TRBV15 with TRBJ2-7; 11 positions match TRBD2. The sequenced sample consisted of PBMCs. CDR3 nucleotide sequence: TGTGCCACCAGCAGGCGGGGACTAGCGGACGAGCAGTACTTC. Encoded protein: CATSRRGLADEQYF.